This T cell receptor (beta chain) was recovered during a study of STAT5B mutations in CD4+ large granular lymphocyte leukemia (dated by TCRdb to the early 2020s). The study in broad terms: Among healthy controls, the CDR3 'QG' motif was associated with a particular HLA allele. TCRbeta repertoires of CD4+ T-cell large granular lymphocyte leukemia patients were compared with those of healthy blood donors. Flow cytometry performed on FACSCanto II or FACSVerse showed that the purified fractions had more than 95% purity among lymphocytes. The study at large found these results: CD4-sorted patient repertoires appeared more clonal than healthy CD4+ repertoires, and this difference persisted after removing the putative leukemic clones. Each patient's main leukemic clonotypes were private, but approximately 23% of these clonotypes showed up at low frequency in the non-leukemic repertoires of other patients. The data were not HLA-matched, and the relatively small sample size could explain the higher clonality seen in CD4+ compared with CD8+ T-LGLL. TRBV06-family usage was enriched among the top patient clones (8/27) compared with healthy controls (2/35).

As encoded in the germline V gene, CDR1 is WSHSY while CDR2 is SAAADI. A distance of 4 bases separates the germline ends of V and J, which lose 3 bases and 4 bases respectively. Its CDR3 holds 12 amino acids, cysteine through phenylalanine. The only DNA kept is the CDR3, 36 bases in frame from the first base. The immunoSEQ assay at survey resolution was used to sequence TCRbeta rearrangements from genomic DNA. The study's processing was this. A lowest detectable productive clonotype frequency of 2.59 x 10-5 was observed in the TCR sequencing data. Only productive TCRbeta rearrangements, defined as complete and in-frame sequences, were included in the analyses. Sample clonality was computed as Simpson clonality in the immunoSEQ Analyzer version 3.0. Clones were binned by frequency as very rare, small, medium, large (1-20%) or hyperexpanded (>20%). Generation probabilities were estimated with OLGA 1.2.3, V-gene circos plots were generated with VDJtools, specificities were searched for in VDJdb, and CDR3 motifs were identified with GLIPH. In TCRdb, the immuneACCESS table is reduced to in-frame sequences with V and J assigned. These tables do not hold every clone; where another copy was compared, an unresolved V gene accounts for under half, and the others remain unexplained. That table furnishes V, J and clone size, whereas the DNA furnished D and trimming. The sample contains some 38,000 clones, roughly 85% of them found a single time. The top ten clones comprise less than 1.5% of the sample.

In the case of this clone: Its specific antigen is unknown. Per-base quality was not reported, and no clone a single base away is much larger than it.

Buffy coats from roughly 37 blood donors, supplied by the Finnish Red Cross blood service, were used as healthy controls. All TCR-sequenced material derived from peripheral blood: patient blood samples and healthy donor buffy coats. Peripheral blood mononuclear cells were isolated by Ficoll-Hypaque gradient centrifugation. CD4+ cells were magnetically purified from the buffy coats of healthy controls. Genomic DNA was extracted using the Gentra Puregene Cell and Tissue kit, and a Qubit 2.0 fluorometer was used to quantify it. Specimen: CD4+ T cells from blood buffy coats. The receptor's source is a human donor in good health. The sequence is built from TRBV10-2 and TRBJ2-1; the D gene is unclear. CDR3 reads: CASSDRYNEQFF. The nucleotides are TGCGCCAGCAGTGACAGATACAATGAGCAGTTCTTC.